This passage covers 27 T cell receptor beta chains from one sample sequenced in a study of shared clonotypes between healthy human individuals. The method was immunoSEQ multiplex PCR; TCRdb's version includes in-frame clones alone and lacks a portion of them. The data show roughly 2 million clones, nearly 97% seen once. Sequencing was performed on naive CD4+ T cells sorted from blood. Subset: CD45RA+ positively selected. These receptors were obtained from a man aged 18-30 years in good health.

The chain recombines TRBV5-4 with TRBJ2-1, with 8 bases that match TRBD2. The junction had 11 bases not matched to a gene; V was cut back by 0 bases and J by 6 bases. This CDR3 region has 17 residues. The V gene's germline CDR1 is SGHNT and CDR2 YYREEE (reference sequence). CDR3 sequence: CASSLDLFGGASNEQFF. CDR3 coding DNA: TGTGCCAGCAGCTTGGACCTTTTCGGGGGGGCATCCAATGAGCAGTTCTTC. The full variable domain, in which reference TRBV5-4 and TRBJ2-1 provide the parts outside the CDR3, is ETGVTQSPTHLIKTRGQQVTLRCSSQSGHNTVSWYQQALGQGPQFIFQYYREEENGRGNFPPRFSGLQFPNYSSELNVNALELDDSALYLCASSLDLFGGASNEQFFGPGTRLTVL.

This chain links TRBV7-9 with TRBJ2-5; tentative D call: TRBD1 (6 bases). V was shortened by 1 base and J by 5 bases, with 11 bases between the two germline ends. Germline V gene data show CDR1 as SEHNR and CDR2 as FQNEAQ (reference sequence). There are 14 residues in the CDR3. The DNA of the CDR3 is TGTGCCAGCAGCTTAGTGGTCCAGGGGGAGACCCAGTACTTC. Protein sequence: CASSLVVQGETQYF. Complete variable domain (other parts from reference TRBV7-9 and TRBJ2-5): DTGVSQNPRHKITKRGQNVTFRCDPISEHNRLYWYRQTLGQGPEFLTYFQNEAQLEKSRLLSDRFSAERPKGSFSTLEIQRTEQGDSAMYLCASSLVVQGETQYFGPGTRLLVL.

The chain employs TRBV5-6 and TRBJ2-2, with D perhaps matching TRBD2 (5 bases). Trimming left V 4 bases short and J 3 bases short, with 13 bases between. Germline CDR1 reads SGHDT; CDR2 reads YYEEEE. CDR3 length: 15 amino acids. Here the CDR3 reads CASSRQAEYTGELFF. The CDR3 nucleotides are TGTGCCAGCAGCCGCCAAGCGGAATACACCGGGGAGCTGTTTTTT.

On this clone: Other DNA sequences in this sample translate to the same CDR3. The CDR3 spells CASSLGLAGRTDTQYF. CDR3 coding DNA: TGTGCCAGCAGCCTTGGACTAGCGGGAAGAACAGATACGCAGTATTTT. This chain connects TRBV7-2 to TRBJ2-3; 12 nucleotides agree with TRBD2. The CDR3 loop spans 16 amino acids. CDR1 is SGHTA, CDR2 FQGNSA, per germline. V lost 5 bases and J lost 3; bases outside the gene matches: 6.

The chain uses TRBV15 and TRBJ1-1; D not resolved. Germline lookup yields CDR1 LNHNV and CDR2 YYDKDF (reference sequence). This CDR3 spans 13 amino acids. Trimming took 5 bases from V and 8 from J, leaving 15 bases between them. Here the CDR3 reads CATSEVFELEAFF. The CDR3 DNA sequence: TGTGCCACCAGCGAGGTTTTTGAGTTGGAAGCTTTCTTT.

This chain uses TRBV2 with TRBJ2-7, with 10 bases aligning to TRBD2. The germline CDR1 and CDR2 sequences are SNHLY and FYNNEI. This CDR3 has 14 residues. V was clipped by 7 bases and J by 5 bases; unmatched bases: 8. The CDR3 DNA sequence: TGTGCCAGCACGTCCGGACTAGCGGTACACGAGCAGTACTTC. This gives the protein CASTSGLAVHEQYF. Drawing the rest from reference TRBV2 and TRBJ2-7, the complete variable domain is EPEVTQTPSHQVTQMGQEVILRCVPISNHLYFYWYRQILGQKVEFLVSFYNNEISEKSEIFDDQFSVERPDGSNFTLKIRSTKLEDSAMYFCASTSGLAVHEQYFGPGTRLTVT.

The V call is TRBV5-1, the J call TRBJ2-1; no reliable D call. Trimming shortened V by 4 bases and J by 5 bases, and 19 bases separated the two germline ends. Germline assignment: CDR1 SGHRS and CDR2 YFSETQ. The CDR3 is made up of 16 amino acids. The CDR3 is CASSVEDLGSHNEQFF. The CDR3 nucleotides are TGCGCCAGCAGCGTTGAAGATCTAGGCAGCCACAATGAGCAGTTCTTC. The variable domain in full, with the rest retrieved from reference TRBV5-1 and TRBJ2-1, is KAGVTQTPRYLIKTRGQQVTLSCSPISGHRSVSWYQQTPGQGLQFLFEYFSETQRNKGNFPGRFSGRQFSNSRSEMNVSTLELGDSALYLCASSVEDLGSHNEQFFGPGTRLTVL.

The chain is built from TRBV5-1 and TRBJ2-7, with 11 bases aligning to TRBD2. CDR3 size: 15 residues. Germline loops: CDR1 SGHRS, CDR2 YFSETQ. The ends lost 4 bases at V and 1 base at J; junction bases unmatched: 4. CDR3 nucleotides: TGCGCCAGCAGCACCCGACTAGCGGGGTCCTACGAGCAGTACTTC. This encodes CASSTRLAGSYEQYF.

CDR3 residues: CAIKGQGPTNEKLFF. CDR3 nucleotide sequence: TGTGCCATCAAGGGACAGGGCCCAACTAATGAAAAACTGTTTTTT. This sequence joins TRBV10-3 and TRBJ1-4; 9 positions match TRBD1. CDR3 length: 15 amino acids. The ends lost 7 bases at V and 0 bases at J; junction bases unmatched: 3. Germline lookup yields CDR1 ENHRY and CDR2 SYGVKD.

The chain recombines TRBV7-2 with TRBJ1-3; D call uncertain. The germline V gene encodes CDR1 SGHTA and CDR2 FQGNSA. The V end lost 1 base, the J end lost 0 bases, and 10 bases lay between the germline ends. CDR3 length equals 16 residues. CDR3 amino acids: CASSLVGQFSGNTIYF. The DNA for the CDR3 is TGTGCCAGCAGCTTAGTCGGGCAGTTCTCTGGAAACACCATATATTTT.

The rearrangement uses TRBV5-4 and TRBJ1-6, with TRBD1 matching 9 bases. Germline CDR1 is SGHNT and CDR2 is YYREEE (reference sequence). Losses at the gene ends were 5 bases for V and 8 bases for J; bases not matched to a gene: 14. The CDR3 is 17 residues long. CDR3 loop: CASSRSPGQGRDSPLHF. For the CDR3, the DNA is TGTGCCAGCAGTCGCTCCCCGGGACAGGGTAGGGATTCACCCCTCCACTTT. Supplemented by reference TRBV5-4 and TRBJ1-6, the full variable domain reads ETGVTQSPTHLIKTRGQQVTLRCSSQSGHNTVSWYQQALGQGPQFIFQYYREEENGRGNFPPRFSGLQFPNYSSELNVNALELDDSALYLCASSRSPGQGRDSPLHFGNGTRLTVT.

The chain uses TRBV7-2 and TRBJ2-3; D is uncertain. Germline V gene lookup returns CDR1 SGHTA and CDR2 FQGNSA. The CDR3 runs to 12 residues. The V gene lost 5 bases and the J gene lost 5 bases, with 8 bases spanning the gap. CDR3 loop: CASSLYGDTQYF. Here the CDR3 DNA reads TGTGCCAGCAGCCTCTACGGAGATACGCAGTATTTT.

This clone has only one observation. This chain uses TRBV28 with TRBJ1-1; no reliable D call. Trimming took off 6 bases at V and 6 bases at J, with 14 bases between the two ends. The V gene's germline CDR1 is MDHEN and CDR2 SYDVKM. This CDR3 has 13 residues. CDR3: CASRGPPWAEAFF. DNA for the CDR3: TGTGCCAGCAGAGGACCCCCGTGGGCTGAAGCTTTCTTT.

This clone was detected once. This chain uses TRBV5-1 with TRBJ2-1; perhaps D is TRBD1 or TRBD2 (5 bases each). The germline V gene has CDR1 SGHRS and CDR2 YFSETQ. This CDR3 is 15 amino acids long. V lost 0 bases and J lost 0, with 7 bases in between. DNA for the CDR3: TGCGCCAGCAGCTTGGACGGGGCCTCCTACAATGAGCAGTTCTTC. This encodes CASSLDGASYNEQFF.

On this clone itself: Other DNA sequences from this sample encode an identical CDR3 as well. The chain combines TRBV6-6 with TRBJ2-3; no clear D. The CDR3 totals 12 residues. V lost 3 bases to trimming and J lost 4 bases, with 5 bases between them. CDR1 and CDR2 (germline): MNHNY, SVGAGI (reference sequence). The CDR3: CASSYIADTQYF. CDR3 coding DNA: TGTGCCAGCAGTTATATCGCAGATACGCAGTATTTT.

The chain uses TRBV9 and TRBJ2-3, with no clear D. V gave up 4 bases and J gave up 3 bases, with 15 bases separating them. Germline CDR1 and CDR2: SGDLS and YYNGEE. The CDR3 extends over 15 amino acids. CDR3 region: CASSNTAASTDTQYF. The DNA for the CDR3 is TGTGCCAGCAGCAATACGGCAGCCTCTACAGATACGCAGTATTTT.

This chain joins TRBV19 and TRBJ1-2; 9 bases line up with TRBD1. This CDR3 is 13 amino acids long. Germline loops: CDR1 LNHDA, CDR2 SQIVND (reference sequence). J lost 7 bases, V lost 10 bases, and 10 bases had no gene match. CDR3 sequence: CATRDREGGGYTF. For the CDR3, the DNA is TGTGCCACCCGGGACAGGGAAGGCGGTGGCTACACCTTC.

The chain has TRBV19 and TRBJ2-1; 7 nucleotides line up with TRBD2. Germline lookup yields CDR1 LNHDA and CDR2 SQIVND (reference sequence). The CDR3 has 15 residues. J gave up 7 bases and V 6 bases, and 12 bases lay outside the gene matches. Here the CDR3 reads CASSDLAVQVNEQFF. The CDR3 nucleotides are TGTGCCAGTAGCGATCTAGCGGTTCAGGTGAATGAGCAGTTCTTC.

The V call is TRBV2, the J call TRBJ2-7; 9 bases are a match to TRBD1. The CDR3 length is 14 residues. Trimming cost V 6 bases and J 4 bases; bases outside gene matches: 7. CDR1 is SNHLY and CDR2 is FYNNEI in the germline V gene. CDR3 sequence reads: CASREQGALYEQYF. The CDR3 DNA follows: TGTGCCAGCAGAGAACAGGGGGCTCTGTACGAGCAGTACTTC.

The chain links TRBV11-2 to TRBJ2-7, with 11 bases lining up with TRBD2. Germline CDR1 and CDR2: SGHAT and FQNNGV. Losses at the gene ends were 1 base for V and 6 bases for J; bases not matched to a gene: 8. CDR3 length equals 16 residues. The CDR3 is CASSLVLGTSGAEQYF. CDR3 bases: TGTGCCAGCAGCTTAGTGTTGGGGACTAGCGGAGCCGAGCAGTACTTC.

The genes are TRBV5-1 and TRBJ2-2, with D perhaps matching TRBD2 (6 bases). Germline V lookup: CDR1 SGHRS, CDR2 YFSETQ. The CDR3 is 16 amino acids. V dropped 0 bases and J dropped 6 bases, with 15 bases sitting between them. The CDR3: CASSLARSGVAGELFF. CDR3 nucleotide sequence: TGCGCCAGCAGCTTGGCTCGATCGGGAGTAGCCGGGGAGCTGTTTTTT.

The rearrangement joins TRBV2 to TRBJ1-6; 9 bases align to TRBD1. The CDR3 has 14 residues. Trimming removed 6 bases from V and 9 bases from J; junction bases left unmatched: 6. The germline CDR1 and CDR2 sequences are SNHLY and FYNNEI. CDR3 DNA: TGTGCCAGCAGCCGAGACAGGGGGGCTTCACCCCTCCACTTT. Translation: CASSRDRGASPLHF.

The gene calls are TRBV7-2 and TRBJ2-7, with 7 positions matching TRBD1. The germline gives CDR1 SGHTA, CDR2 FQGNSA. Trimming at V came to 5 bases and at J to 1 base, leaving 11 bases not matched to a gene. This CDR3 has 16 residues. DNA of the CDR3: TGTGCCAGCAGCGTAACAGGGGCCTCATTTTCCTACGAGCAGTACTTC. It codes for CASSVTGASFSYEQYF.

This chain uses TRBV7-9 with TRBJ1-1; a weak D match, TRBD1 (5 bases). This CDR3 comprises 15 residues. Trimming left V 5 bases short and J 3 bases short, with 16 bases between. CDR1 SEHNR and CDR2 FQNEAQ come from the germline V gene (reference sequence). CDR3 DNA sequence: TGTGCCAGCAGCCCGAATGACAGATTAGACACTGAAGCTTTCTTT. Protein: CASSPNDRLDTEAFF.

The V gene is TRBV2, the J gene TRBJ2-1; 8 nucleotides agree with TRBD1. V dropped 6 bases and J dropped 2; count of bases not matched to a gene: 6. CDR3 size: 15 residues. Per the germline V gene, CDR1 is SNHLY and CDR2 is FYNNEI. The chain's CDR3 is CASSLGQGPYNEQFF. CDR3 DNA: TGTGCCAGCAGCCTTGGACAGGGTCCCTACAATGAGCAGTTCTTC.

In its sample, this clone was seen once. This chain connects TRBV10-3 to TRBJ1-6, with TRBD1 as a possible D gene (5 bases). The CDR3 is made up of 14 amino acids. V lost 6 bases and J 5 bases, leaving 11 bases between the germline ends. Looked up from germline, CDR1 is ENHRY and CDR2 is SYGVKD. The CDR3: CAIRPGQNNSPLHF. CDR3 DNA: TGTGCCATCAGACCGGGGCAGAATAATTCACCCCTCCACTTT.

This rearrangement joins TRBV6-5 to TRBJ1-3; 8 bases map to TRBD1. The CDR3 is 14 amino acids. Germline V lookup: CDR1 MNHEY, CDR2 SVGAGI. Germline trimming cut 6 bases from V and 4 bases from J; bases unmatched to any gene: 5. The CDR3 loop is CASRRGQGGNTIYF. CDR3 DNA: TGTGCCAGCAGGCGCGGACAGGGCGGAAACACCATATATTTT.